This T cell receptor (beta chain) is drawn from a study of blood T cell repertoires in COVID-19. The wider study: COVID-19 samples, acute and convalescent, were from the United States, Italy and Spain. Sources were T cells, B-cell-depleted T cells, or PBMCs; the material itself was cDNA or gDNA.

V lost 7 bases, J lost 3 bases, and 9 bases stayed unmatched. Germline-derived CDR1 and CDR2 are SGHTA and FQGTGA. This CDR3 spans 14 amino acids. Authors' data handling: Quantification of nucleated cells was approximated via reference gene primer amplification. Sequencing used immunoSEQ multiplex PCR; TCRdb keeps in-frame clones, though not all of them. V and J calls and clone size are given by that table; D and trimming were obtained from the DNA. The table lists over 130,000 clones, roughly 86% of them singletons. The receptor's source is a human donor in a cohort sampled during active COVID-19. The sequenced sample consisted of peripheral blood. The chain is built from TRBV7-3 and TRBJ2-7, with 7 bases that match TRBD1. This chain's CDR3 is CASTPDREIYEQYF. In DNA, the CDR3 is TGTGCCAGCACCCCAGACAGGGAGATCTACGAGCAGTACTTC.